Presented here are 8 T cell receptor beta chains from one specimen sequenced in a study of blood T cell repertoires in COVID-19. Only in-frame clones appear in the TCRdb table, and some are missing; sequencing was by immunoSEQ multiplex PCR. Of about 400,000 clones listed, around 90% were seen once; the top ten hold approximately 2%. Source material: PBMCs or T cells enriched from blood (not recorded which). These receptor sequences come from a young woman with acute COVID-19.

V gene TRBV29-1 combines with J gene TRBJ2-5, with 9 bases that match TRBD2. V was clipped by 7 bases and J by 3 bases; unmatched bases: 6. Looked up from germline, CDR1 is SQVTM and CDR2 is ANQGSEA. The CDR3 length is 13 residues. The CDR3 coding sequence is TGCAGCGGCGGAGCGGGGGGCGAAGAGACCCAGTACTTC. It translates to CSGGAGGEETQYF.

CDR3 region: CSCTDVDRDHATNEKLFF. CDR3 DNA: TGCAGCTGCACAGACGTGGACAGGGATCATGCAACTAATGAAAAACTGTTTTTT. This chain connects TRBV29-1 to TRBJ1-4, with TRBD1 identical over 8 bases. V lost 8 bases, J lost 0 bases, and 17 bases stayed unmatched. CDR3 length: 18 residues. Germline lookup yields CDR1 SQVTM and CDR2 ANQGSEA.

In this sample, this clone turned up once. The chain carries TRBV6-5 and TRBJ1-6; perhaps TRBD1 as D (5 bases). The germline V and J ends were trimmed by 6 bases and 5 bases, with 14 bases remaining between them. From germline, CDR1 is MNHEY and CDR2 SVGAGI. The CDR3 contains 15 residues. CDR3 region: CASSGGDFDNSPLHF. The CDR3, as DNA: TGTGCCAGCAGCGGAGGGGATTTCGATAATTCACCCCTCCACTTT.

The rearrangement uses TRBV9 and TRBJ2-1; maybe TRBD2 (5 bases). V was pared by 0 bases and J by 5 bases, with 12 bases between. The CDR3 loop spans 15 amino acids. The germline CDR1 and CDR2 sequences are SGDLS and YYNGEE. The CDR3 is CASSVGGGGNNEQFF. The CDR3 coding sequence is TGTGCCAGCAGCGTAGGTGGCGGAGGTAACAATGAGCAGTTCTTC.

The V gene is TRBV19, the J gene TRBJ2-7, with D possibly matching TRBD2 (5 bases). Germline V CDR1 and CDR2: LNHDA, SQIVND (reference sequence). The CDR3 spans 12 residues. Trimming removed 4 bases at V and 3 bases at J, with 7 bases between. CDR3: CASSTGDYEQYF. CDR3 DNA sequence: TGTGCCAGTAGTACCGGGGACTACGAGCAGTACTTC.

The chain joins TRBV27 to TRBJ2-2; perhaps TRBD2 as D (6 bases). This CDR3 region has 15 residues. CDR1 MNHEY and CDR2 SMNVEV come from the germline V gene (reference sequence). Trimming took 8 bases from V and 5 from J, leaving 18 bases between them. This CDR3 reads CASLQAGKGTGELFF. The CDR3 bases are TGTGCCAGCCTTCAGGCGGGGAAAGGGACCGGGGAGCTGTTTTTT.

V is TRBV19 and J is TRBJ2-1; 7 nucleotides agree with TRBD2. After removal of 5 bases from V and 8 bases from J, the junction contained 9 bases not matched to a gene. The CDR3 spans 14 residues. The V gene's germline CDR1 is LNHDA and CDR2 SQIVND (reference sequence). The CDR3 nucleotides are TGTGCCAGTAGTCCCGGGGGGAGTGGCGATGAGCAGTTCTTC. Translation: CASSPGGSGDEQFF.

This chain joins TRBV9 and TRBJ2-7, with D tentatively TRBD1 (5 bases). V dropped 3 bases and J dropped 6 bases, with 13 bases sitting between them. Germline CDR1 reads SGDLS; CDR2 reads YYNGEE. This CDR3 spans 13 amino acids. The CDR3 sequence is CASSGQGRGEQYF. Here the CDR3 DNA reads TGTGCCAGCAGCGGTCAGGGCCGAGGCGAGCAGTACTTC.